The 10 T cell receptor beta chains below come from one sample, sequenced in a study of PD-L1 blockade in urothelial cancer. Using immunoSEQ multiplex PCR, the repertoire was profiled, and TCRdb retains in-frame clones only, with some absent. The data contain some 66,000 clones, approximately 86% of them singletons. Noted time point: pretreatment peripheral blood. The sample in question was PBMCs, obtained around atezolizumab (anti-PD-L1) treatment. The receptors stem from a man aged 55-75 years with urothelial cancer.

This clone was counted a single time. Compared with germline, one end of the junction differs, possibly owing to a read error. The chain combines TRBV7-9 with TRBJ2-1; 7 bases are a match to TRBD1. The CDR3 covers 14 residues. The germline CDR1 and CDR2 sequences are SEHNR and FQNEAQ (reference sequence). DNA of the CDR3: TGTGCCAGCAACTTAGGGGGCCAGGTTAATGAGCAGTTCTTC. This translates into CASNLGGQVNEQFF.

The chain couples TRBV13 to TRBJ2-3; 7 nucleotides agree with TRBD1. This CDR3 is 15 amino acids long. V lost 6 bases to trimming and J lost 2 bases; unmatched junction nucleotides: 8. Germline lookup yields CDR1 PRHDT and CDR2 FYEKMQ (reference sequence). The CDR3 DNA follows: TGTGCCAGCAGTCCGGGTGAGGGGGCCACAGATACGCAGTATTTT. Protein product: CASSPGEGATDTQYF.

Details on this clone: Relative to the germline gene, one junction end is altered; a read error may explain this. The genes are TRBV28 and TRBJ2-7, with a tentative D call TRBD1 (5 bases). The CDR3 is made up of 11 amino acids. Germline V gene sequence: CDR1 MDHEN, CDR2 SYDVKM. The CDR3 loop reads CASSPQGTPHF. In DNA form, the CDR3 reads TGTGCCAGCAGCCCCCAGGGTACCCCCCACTTC.

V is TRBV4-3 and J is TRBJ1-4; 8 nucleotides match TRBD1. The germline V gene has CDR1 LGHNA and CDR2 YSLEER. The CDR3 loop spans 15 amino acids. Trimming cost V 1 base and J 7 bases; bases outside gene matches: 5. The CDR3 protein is CASSQVPQGGEKLFF. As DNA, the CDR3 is TGCGCCAGCAGCCAAGTTCCACAGGGGGGTGAAAAACTGTTTTTT.

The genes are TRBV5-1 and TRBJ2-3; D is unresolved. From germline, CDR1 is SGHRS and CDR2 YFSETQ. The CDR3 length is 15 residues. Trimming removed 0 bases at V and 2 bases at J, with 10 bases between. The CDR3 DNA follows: TGCGCCAGCAGCTTGGACAGCCCACCCACAGATACGCAGTATTTT. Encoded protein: CASSLDSPPTDTQYF.

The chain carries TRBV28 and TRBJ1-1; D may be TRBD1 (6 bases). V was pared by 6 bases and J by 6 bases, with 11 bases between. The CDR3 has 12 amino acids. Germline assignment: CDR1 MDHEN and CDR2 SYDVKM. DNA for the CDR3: TGTGCCAGCAGCTCCGGGACATCTGAAGCTTTCTTT. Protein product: CASSSGTSEAFF. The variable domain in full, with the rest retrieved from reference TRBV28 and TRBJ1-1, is DVKVTQSSRYLVKRTGEKVFLECVQDMDHENMFWYRQDPGLGLRLIYFSYDVKMKEKGDIPEGYSVSREKKERFSLILESASTNQTSMYLCASSSGTSEAFFGQGTRLTVV.

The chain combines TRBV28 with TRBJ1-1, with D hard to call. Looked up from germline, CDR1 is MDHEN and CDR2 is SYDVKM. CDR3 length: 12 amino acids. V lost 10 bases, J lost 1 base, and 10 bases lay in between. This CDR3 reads CATGHQNTEAFF. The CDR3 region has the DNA TGTGCCACCGGTCACCAGAACACTGAAGCTTTCTTT. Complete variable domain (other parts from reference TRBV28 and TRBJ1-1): DVKVTQSSRYLVKRTGEKVFLECVQDMDHENMFWYRQDPGLGLRLIYFSYDVKMKEKGDIPEGYSVSREKKERFSLILESASTNQTSMYLCATGHQNTEAFFGQGTRLTVV.

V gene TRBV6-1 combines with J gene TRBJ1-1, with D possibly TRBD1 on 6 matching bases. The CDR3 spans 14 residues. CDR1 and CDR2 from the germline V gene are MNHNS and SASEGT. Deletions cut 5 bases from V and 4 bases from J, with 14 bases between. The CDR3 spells CASSRTAYSTEAFF. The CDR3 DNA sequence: TGTGCCAGCAGTAGGACAGCCTATAGCACTGAAGCTTTCTTT.

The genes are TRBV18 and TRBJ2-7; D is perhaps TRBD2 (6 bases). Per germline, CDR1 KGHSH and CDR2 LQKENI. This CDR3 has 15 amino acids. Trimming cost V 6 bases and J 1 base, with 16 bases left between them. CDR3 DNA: TGTGCCAGCTCCCCCTTCTTTGGGGGGTCCTACGAGCAGTACTTC. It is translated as CASSPFFGGSYEQYF.

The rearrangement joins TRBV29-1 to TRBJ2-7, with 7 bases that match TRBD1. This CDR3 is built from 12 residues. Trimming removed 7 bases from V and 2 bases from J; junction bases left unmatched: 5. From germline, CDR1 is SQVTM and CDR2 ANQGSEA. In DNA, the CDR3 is TGCAGCGGGGGGACAGCTACCTACGAGCAGTACTTC. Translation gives CSGGTATYEQYF.